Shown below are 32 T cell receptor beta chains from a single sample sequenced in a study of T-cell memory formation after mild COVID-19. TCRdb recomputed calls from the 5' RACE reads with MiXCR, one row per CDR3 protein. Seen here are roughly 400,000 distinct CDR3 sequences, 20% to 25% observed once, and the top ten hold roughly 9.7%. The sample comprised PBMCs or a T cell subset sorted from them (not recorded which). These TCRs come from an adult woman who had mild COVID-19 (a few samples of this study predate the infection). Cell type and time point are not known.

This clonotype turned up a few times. CDR3 amino acids: CASSQGTSNQPQHF. The CDR3 region has the DNA TGTGCCAGCAGCCAGGGGACGAGCAATCAGCCCCAGCATTTT. The V call is TRBV5-5, the J call TRBJ1-5; D is perhaps TRBD1 (6 bases). Between the trimmed V and J ends, which lost 4 bases and 1 base, there was a span of 9 bases. Germline CDR1 SGHKS, CDR2 YYEKEE (reference sequence). CDR3 length: 14 amino acids.

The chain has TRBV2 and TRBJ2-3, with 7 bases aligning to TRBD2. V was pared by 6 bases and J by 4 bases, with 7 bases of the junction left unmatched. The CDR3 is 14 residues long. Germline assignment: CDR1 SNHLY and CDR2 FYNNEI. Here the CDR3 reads CASRSTSRADTQYF. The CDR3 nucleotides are TGTGCCAGCAGGTCGACTAGCAGGGCAGATACGCAGTATTTT.

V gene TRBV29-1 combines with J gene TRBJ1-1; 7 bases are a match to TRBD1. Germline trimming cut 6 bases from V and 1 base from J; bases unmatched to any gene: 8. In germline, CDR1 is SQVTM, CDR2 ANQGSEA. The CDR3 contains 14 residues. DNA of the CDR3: TGCAGCGTCCGATACAGGGGCCCGAACACTGAAGCTTTCTTT. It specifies CSVRYRGPNTEAFF.

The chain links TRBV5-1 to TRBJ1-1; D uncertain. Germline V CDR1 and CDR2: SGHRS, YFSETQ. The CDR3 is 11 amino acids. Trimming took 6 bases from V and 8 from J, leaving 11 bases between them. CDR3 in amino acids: CASKIETEAFF. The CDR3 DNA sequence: TGCGCCAGCAAGATCGAGACAGAAGCTTTCTTT.

CDR3 DNA: TGCGCCAGCAGCCCCGGGCGCGGCAGGTGGGATGAGCAGTTCTTC. It encodes CASSPGRGRWDEQFF. The V call is TRBV5-1, the J call TRBJ2-1; D gene ambiguous. V lost 4 bases to trimming and J lost 8 bases, with 19 bases between them. CDR3 length: 15 amino acids. Germline lookup yields CDR1 SGHRS and CDR2 YFSETQ.

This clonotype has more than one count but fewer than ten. Here the CDR3 DNA reads TGCAGTGCTAGAGATGAATATAACACTGAAGCTTTCTTT. This sequence encodes CSARDEYNTEAFF. The chain carries TRBV20-1 and TRBJ1-1; D is undetermined. Germline CDR1 is DFQATT and CDR2 is SNEGSKA (reference sequence). V lost 0 bases, J lost 2 bases, and 7 bases lay in between. The CDR3 is 13 amino acids.

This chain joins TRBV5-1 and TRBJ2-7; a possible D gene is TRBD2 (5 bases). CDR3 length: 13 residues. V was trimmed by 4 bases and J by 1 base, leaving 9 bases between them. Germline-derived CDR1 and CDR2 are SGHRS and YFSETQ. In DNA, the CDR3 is TGCGCCAGCAGCGGCAGGACTTCCTACGAGCAGTACTTC. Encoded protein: CASSGRTSYEQYF.

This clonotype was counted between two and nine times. CDR3 nucleotide sequence: TGCAGTGCTAGCATTCTTACAGCCTCAACGGAGACCCAGTACTTC. Residues: CSASILTASTETQYF. The rearrangement uses TRBV20-1 and TRBJ2-5; D not resolved. Between the trimmed V and J ends, which lost 3 bases and 5 bases, there was a span of 19 bases. CDR3 size: 15 residues. The germline gives CDR1 DFQATT, CDR2 SNEGSKA (reference sequence).

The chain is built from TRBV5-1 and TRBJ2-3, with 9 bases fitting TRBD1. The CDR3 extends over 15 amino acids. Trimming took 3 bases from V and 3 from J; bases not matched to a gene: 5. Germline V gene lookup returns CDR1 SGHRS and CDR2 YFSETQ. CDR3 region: CASSSTGGPTDTQYF. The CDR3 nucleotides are TGCGCCAGCAGCTCTACAGGGGGCCCAACAGATACGCAGTATTTT.

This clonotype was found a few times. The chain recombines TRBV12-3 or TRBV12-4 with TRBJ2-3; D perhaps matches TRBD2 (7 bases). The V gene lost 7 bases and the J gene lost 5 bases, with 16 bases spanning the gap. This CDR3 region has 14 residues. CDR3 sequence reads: CASTNQGGGDTQYF. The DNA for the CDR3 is TGTGCCAGCACTAACCAGGGAGGGGGAGATACGCAGTATTTT.

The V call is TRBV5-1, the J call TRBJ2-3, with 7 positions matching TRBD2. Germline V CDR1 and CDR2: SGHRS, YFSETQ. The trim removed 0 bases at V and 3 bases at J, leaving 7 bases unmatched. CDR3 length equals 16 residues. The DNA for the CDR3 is TGCGCCAGCAGCTTGGCCCTTCGGGGGGATACAGATACGCAGTATTTT. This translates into CASSLALRGDTDTQYF. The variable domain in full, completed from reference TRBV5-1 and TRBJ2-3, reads KAGVTQTPRYLIKTRGQQVTLSCSPISGHRSVSWYQQTPGQGLQFLFEYFSETQRNKGNFPGRFSGRQFSNSRSEMNVSTLELGDSALYLCASSLALRGDTDTQYFGPGTRLTVL.

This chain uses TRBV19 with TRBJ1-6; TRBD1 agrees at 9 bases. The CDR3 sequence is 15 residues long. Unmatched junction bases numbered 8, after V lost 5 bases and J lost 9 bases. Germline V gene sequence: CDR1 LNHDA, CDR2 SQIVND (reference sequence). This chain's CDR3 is CASSSPGTGISPLHF. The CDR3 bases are TGTGCCAGTAGTTCGCCCGGGACAGGGATTTCACCCCTCCACTTT. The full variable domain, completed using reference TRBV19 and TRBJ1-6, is DGGITQSPKYLFRKEGQNVTLSCEQNLNHDAMYWYRQDPGQGLRLIYYSQIVNDFQKGDIAEGYSVSREKKESFPLTVTSAQKNPTAFYLCASSSPGTGISPLHFGNGTRLTVT.

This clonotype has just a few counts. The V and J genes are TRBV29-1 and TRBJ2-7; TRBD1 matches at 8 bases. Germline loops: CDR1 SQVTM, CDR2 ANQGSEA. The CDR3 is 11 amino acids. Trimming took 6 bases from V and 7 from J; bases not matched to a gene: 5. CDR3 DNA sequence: TGCAGCGTCGGACAGGGCTGGGAGCAGTACTTC. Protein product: CSVGQGWEQYF.

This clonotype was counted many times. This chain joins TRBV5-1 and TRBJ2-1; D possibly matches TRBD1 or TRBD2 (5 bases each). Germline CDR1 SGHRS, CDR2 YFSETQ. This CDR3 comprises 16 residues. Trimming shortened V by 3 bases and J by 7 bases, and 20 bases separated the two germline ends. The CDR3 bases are TGCGCCAGCAGCTACCAAGGCCGGGACCATAGGAATGAGCAGTTCTTC. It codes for CASSYQGRDHRNEQFF.

Written as DNA, the CDR3 is TGCAGTGCTAGAGGCTTAGCGGGGCTAACTGAAGGCGCCGGCAAGATAAGTAATACGCAGTATTTT. It encodes CSARGLAGLTEGAGKISNTQYF. This chain joins TRBV20-1 and TRBJ2-3, with 8 bases identical to TRBD2. This CDR3 is built from 22 residues. With V trimmed by 1 base and J by 7 bases, 31 bases remained unmatched. Germline values: CDR1 DFQATT, CDR2 SNEGSKA (reference sequence).

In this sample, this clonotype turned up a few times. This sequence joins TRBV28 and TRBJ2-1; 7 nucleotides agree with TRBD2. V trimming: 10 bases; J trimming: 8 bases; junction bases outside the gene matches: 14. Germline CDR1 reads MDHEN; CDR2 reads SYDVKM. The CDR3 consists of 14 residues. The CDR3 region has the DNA TGTGCCATCGGGGCGGGAGTAGGTATCCATGAGCAGTTCTTC. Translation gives CAIGAGVGIHEQFF.

The CDR3 reads CASRLAGGRETQYF. In DNA, the CDR3 is TGTGCCAGCAGATTGGCGGGGGGACGTGAGACCCAGTACTTC. The gene calls are TRBV6-2 or TRBV6-3 and TRBJ2-5; TRBD2 matches at 8 bases. The CDR3 is 14 amino acids. Germline CDR1 and CDR2: MNHEY and SVGEGT. V gave up 6 bases and J gave up 5 bases; unmatched junction bases: 8.

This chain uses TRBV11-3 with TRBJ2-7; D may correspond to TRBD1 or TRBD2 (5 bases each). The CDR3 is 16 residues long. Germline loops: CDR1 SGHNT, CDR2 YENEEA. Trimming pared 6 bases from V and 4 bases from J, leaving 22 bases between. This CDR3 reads CASSPPVPGALYEQYF. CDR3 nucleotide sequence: TGTGCCAGCAGTCCCCCTGTGCCCGGGGCCCTTTACGAGCAGTACTTC.

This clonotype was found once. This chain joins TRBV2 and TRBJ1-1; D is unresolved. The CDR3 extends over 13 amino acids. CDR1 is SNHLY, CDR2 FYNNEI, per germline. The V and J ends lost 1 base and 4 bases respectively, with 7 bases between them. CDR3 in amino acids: CASSEGGFTEAFF. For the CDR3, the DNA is TGTGCCAGCAGTGAAGGGGGATTCACTGAAGCTTTCTTT.

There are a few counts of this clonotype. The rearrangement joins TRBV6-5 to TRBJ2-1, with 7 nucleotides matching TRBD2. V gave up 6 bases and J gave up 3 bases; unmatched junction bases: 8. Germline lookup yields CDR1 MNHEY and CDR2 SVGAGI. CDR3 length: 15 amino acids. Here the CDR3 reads CASRGLAGDYNEQFF. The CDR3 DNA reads TGTGCCAGCAGGGGCCTTGCGGGAGACTACAATGAGCAGTTCTTC.

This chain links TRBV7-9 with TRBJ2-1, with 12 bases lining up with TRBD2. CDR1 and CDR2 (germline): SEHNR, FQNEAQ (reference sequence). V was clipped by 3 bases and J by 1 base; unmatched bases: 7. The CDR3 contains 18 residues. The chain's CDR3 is CASSFGTSGFRSYNEQFF. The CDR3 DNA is TGTGCCAGCAGCTTCGGGACTAGCGGGTTCCGGTCCTACAATGAGCAGTTCTTC.

CDR3 loop: CASSQRLTEQYF. In nucleotides, the CDR3 is TGTGCCAGCAGCCAAAGGTTAACCGAGCAGTACTTC. The chain couples TRBV7-2 to TRBJ2-7; D is uncertain. Germline values: CDR1 SGHTA, CDR2 FQGNSA. The V end was cut by 5 bases, the J end by 6 bases, with 11 bases between. The CDR3 is 12 residues long.

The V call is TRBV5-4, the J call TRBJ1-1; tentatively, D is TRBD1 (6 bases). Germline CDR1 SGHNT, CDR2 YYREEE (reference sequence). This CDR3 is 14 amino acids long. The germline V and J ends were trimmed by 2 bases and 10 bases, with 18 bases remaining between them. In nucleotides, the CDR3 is TGTGCCAGCAGCTTAGGGGGAAGGGGCGAACTAGCTTTCTTT. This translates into CASSLGGRGELAFF.

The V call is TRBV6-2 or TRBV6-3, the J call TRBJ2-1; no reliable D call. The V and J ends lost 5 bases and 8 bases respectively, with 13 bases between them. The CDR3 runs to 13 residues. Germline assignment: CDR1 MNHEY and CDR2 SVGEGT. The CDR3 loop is CASSRYSNYEQFF. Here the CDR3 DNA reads TGTGCCAGCAGTCGCTACAGTAACTATGAGCAGTTCTTC.

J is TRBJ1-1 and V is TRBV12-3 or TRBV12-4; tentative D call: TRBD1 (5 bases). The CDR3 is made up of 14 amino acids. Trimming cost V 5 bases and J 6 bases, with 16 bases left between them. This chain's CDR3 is CASSPRLTDAEAFF. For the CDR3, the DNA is TGTGCCAGCAGTCCCCGGTTGACAGACGCTGAAGCTTTCTTT.

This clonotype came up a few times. The CDR3 spells CASSQTSGTTDTQYF. CDR3 nucleotides: TGTGCCAGCAGCCAGACTAGCGGGACCACAGATACGCAGTATTTT. The V and J genes are TRBV7-9 and TRBJ2-3, with 11 positions matching TRBD2. Per the germline V gene, CDR1 is SEHNR and CDR2 is FQNEAQ (reference sequence). The CDR3 is 15 residues long. The V segment lost 5 bases and the J segment 2 bases; nucleotides outside the gene matches: 3.

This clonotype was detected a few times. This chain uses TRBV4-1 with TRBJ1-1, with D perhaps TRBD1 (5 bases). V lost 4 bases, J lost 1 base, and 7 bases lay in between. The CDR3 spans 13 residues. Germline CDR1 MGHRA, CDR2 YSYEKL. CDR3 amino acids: CASSRQQNTEAFF. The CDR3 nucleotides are TGCGCCAGCAGCCGACAGCAGAACACTGAAGCTTTCTTT.

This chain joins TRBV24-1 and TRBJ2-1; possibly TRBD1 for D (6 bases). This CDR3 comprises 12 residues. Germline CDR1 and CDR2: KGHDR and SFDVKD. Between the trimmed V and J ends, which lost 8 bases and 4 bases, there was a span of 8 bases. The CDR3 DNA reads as TGTGCCACCACTGGACAGTACAATGAGCAGTTCTTC. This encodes CATTGQYNEQFF.

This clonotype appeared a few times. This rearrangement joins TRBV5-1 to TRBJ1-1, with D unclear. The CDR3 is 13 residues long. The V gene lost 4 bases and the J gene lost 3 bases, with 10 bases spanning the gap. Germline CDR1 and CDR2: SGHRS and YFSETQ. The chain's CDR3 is CASSPWVDTEAFF. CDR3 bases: TGCGCCAGCAGCCCTTGGGTTGACACTGAAGCTTTCTTT. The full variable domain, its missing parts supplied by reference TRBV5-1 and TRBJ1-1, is KAGVTQTPRYLIKTRGQQVTLSCSPISGHRSVSWYQQTPGQGLQFLFEYFSETQRNKGNFPGRFSGRQFSNSRSEMNVSTLELGDSALYLCASSPWVDTEAFFGQGTRLTVV.

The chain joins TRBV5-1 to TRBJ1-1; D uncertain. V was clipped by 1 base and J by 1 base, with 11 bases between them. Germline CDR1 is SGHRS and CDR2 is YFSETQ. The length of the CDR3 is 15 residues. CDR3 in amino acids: CASSLTGVSNTEAFF. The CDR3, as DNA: TGCGCCAGCAGCTTGACCGGGGTGTCGAACACTGAAGCTTTCTTT.

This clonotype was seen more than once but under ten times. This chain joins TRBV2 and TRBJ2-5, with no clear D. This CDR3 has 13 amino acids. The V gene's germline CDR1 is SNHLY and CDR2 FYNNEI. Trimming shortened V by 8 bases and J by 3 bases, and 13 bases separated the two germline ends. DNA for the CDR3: TGTGCCAGCTCAACCCCAGAAGAAGAGACCCAGTACTTC. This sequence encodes CASSTPEEETQYF.

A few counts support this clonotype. CDR3 DNA sequence: TGTGCCAGCAGTTCCCCCTCACGGGGGTTGCGGGGATATAGCACAGATACGCAGTATTTT. Its translation is CASSSPSRGLRGYSTDTQYF. This rearrangement joins TRBV12-3 or TRBV12-4 to TRBJ2-3; TRBD2 might be the D (6 bases). The CDR3 is 20 residues long. V dropped 4 bases and J dropped 0 bases, with 26 bases sitting between them.